A selection of T cell receptor beta chains follows, all from one sample in a study of cytomegalovirus exposure and HLA in healthy donors. Clones were read by immunoSEQ multiplex PCR, and TCRdb kept only the in-frame ones, dropping some. The table records roughly 150,000 clones, approximately 80% of them present only once. Sequencing input: PBMCs. The receptors originated from a man aged 50 to 59 in good health and CMV-seropositive. The CDR3 runs from the conserved cysteine through the conserved F or W. The order of the fields is J gene, D gene, clone size, V gene, CDR3 DNA, CDR3 protein. A D gene is named only where the DNA matches it firmly. Not all rows give a size; the values are once, few, many and, for expanded clones, a class.

j_gene: TRBJ1-2
d_gene: TRBD1
abundance: few
v_gene: TRBV15
CDR3nt: TGTGCCACCAGCCTTAAGACAGGGGGCTATGGCTACACCTTC
CDR3aa: CATSLKTGGYGYTF

j_gene: TRBJ2-2
d_gene: -
abundance: -
v_gene: TRBV6-5
CDR3nt: TGTGCCAGCAGTTACGGACTCAACACCGGGGAGCTGTTTTTT
CDR3aa: CASSYGLNTGELFF

j_gene: TRBJ2-3
d_gene: -
abundance: -
v_gene: TRBV7-2
CDR3nt: TGTGCCAGCAGCTCCTTCACAGATACGCAGTATTTT
CDR3aa: CASSSFTDTQYF

j_gene: TRBJ1-5
d_gene: -
abundance: -
v_gene: TRBV7-2
CDR3nt: TGTGCCAGCAGCCCCCTTGACAGTACCTATCAGCCCCAGCATTTT
CDR3aa: CASSPLDSTYQPQHF

j_gene: TRBJ2-7
d_gene: TRBD1
abundance: -
v_gene: TRBV11-3
CDR3nt: TGTGCCAGCAGCTTAGGATCGACAGGGTCTGGGTACGAGCAGTACTTC
CDR3aa: CASSLGSTGSGYEQYF

j_gene: TRBJ2-3
d_gene: TRBD2
abundance: few
v_gene: TRBV4-3
CDR3nt: TGCGCCAGCAGCCAACGGACTAGTACTAGCACAGATACGCAGTATTTT
CDR3aa: CASSQRTSTSTDTQYF

j_gene: TRBJ2-5
d_gene: TRBD1
abundance: -
v_gene: TRBV2
CDR3nt: TGTGCCAGCAGTTGGGACAGGTCTAGTGAGACCCGGTACTTC
CDR3aa: CASSWDRSSETRYF

j_gene: TRBJ2-1
d_gene: -
abundance: -
v_gene: TRBV6-5
CDR3nt: TGTGCCAGCAGTTACTCGACAGCGCGGATTTACAATGAGCAGTTCTTC
CDR3aa: CASSYSTARIYNEQFF

j_gene: TRBJ2-3
d_gene: TRBD2
abundance: few
v_gene: TRBV9
CDR3nt: TGTGCCAGCAGCATAGGACTAGCGGGGGCCACAGATACGCAGTATTTT
CDR3aa: CASSIGLAGATDTQYF

j_gene: TRBJ1-3
d_gene: -
abundance: -
v_gene: TRBV28
CDR3nt: TGTGCCAGCACCAGCCCCGGGGGGGGAAACACCATATATTTT
CDR3aa: CASTSPGGGNTIYF

j_gene: TRBJ2-2
d_gene: TRBD1
abundance: once
v_gene: TRBV5-1
CDR3nt: TGCGCCAGCAGCTTGGTTCAGGGGGCGGCCGGGGAGCTGTTTTTT
CDR3aa: CASSLVQGAAGELFF

j_gene: TRBJ2-1
d_gene: TRBD2
abundance: few
v_gene: TRBV5-1
CDR3nt: TGCGCCAGCAGCTTGTGGCGGGGGGCCTACAATGAGCAGTTCTTC
CDR3aa: CASSLWRGAYNEQFF

j_gene: TRBJ1-2
d_gene: -
abundance: -
v_gene: TRBV9
CDR3nt: TGTGCCAGCAGCGCCCAAGGACTCTATGGCTACACCTTC
CDR3aa: CASSAQGLYGYTF

j_gene: TRBJ2-1
d_gene: TRBD1
abundance: -
v_gene: TRBV18
CDR3nt: TGTGCCAGCTCCCAAGGGACAGGGTATGAGCAGTTCTTC
CDR3aa: CASSQGTGYEQFF

j_gene: TRBJ2-3
d_gene: -
abundance: -
v_gene: TRBV9
CDR3nt: TGTGCCAGCAGCCCGACGGAACAGGTTACGCAGTATTTT
CDR3aa: CASSPTEQVTQYF

j_gene: TRBJ1-6
d_gene: TRBD1
abundance: few
v_gene: TRBV19
CDR3nt: TGTGCCACCCAAGCAACAGGGGTTGGAACTAGTTCACCCCTCCACTTT
CDR3aa: CATQATGVGTSSPLHF

j_gene: TRBJ1-4
d_gene: TRBD1
abundance: few
v_gene: TRBV7-9
CDR3nt: TGTGCCAGCAGCTTACGACAGGGGGCTAATGAAAAACTGTTTTTT
CDR3aa: CASSLRQGANEKLFF

j_gene: TRBJ2-5
d_gene: -
abundance: -
v_gene: TRBV5-1
CDR3nt: TGCGCCAGCAGCTTGGTGGGGCCCCAAGAGACCCAGTACTTC
CDR3aa: CASSLVGPQETQYF

j_gene: TRBJ1-4
d_gene: -
abundance: -
v_gene: TRBV6-1
CDR3nt: TGTGCCAGCAGGTCGTCGGCAACTAATGAAAAACTGTTTTTT
CDR3aa: CASRSSATNEKLFF